Below, 20 T cell receptor beta chains from the same sample are listed, as sequenced in a study of T-cell reconstitution after alpha-beta-depleted transplantation in children (TCRdb year 2016). The treatment or condition label of this sample denotes: allogeneic hematopoietic cell transplantation with graft depleted of TCRalphabeta T cells and CD19 B cells. Library prep was done by PCR. Sequencing was carried out with an Illumina HiSeq 2500. To normalize quantification of the TCRbeta repertoire, the TCR libraries were built with molecular barcoding that relied on unique molecular identifiers. TCRdb reprocessed the public reads (quality trimming at Q25 with fastp, clone calling with MiXCR) and kept in-frame beta chains. One record per CDR3 amino acid sequence lists the most common genes and DNA. Here the sample has about 110,000 distinct CDR3 sequences; approximately 6.9% occur a single time. The ten top clones hold roughly 24% of the sample.

The sample here was PBMCs, mostly from graft donor cells, taken 360 days after TCRalphabeta/CD19-depleted stem cell transplant. Receptors originate from a male patient between 2 and 9 years old who had a stem cell transplant for acute lymphoblastic leukemia, so the T cells may come from the graft donor.

In this sample, this clonotype turned up many times. The CDR3 loop reads CVFVDGYEQYF. The CDR3 coding sequence is TGTGTGTTTGTCGACGGCTACGAGCAGTACTTC. V gene TRBV6-5 combines with J gene TRBJ2-7; D is unresolved. The length of the CDR3 is 11 residues. CDR1 and CDR2 (germline): MNHEY, SVGAGI.

The table lists this clonotype with many counts. This chain uses TRBV6-1 with TRBJ2-7, with 7 bases aligning to TRBD1. Germline CDR1 and CDR2: MNHNS and SASEGT. The CDR3 is 16 residues long. Trimming removed 5 bases from V and 2 bases from J; junction bases left unmatched: 12. Here the CDR3 DNA reads TGTGCCAGCAGTCTCTCCCCCTATGACAGGGCCTACGAGCAGTACTTC. Translating it yields CASSLSPYDRAYEQYF.

This clonotype was recorded many times. The chain employs TRBV7-9 and TRBJ2-7; maybe TRBD2 (5 bases). Looked up from germline, CDR1 is SEHNR and CDR2 is FQNEAQ (reference sequence). Trimming removed 4 bases at V and 2 bases at J, with 15 bases between. The CDR3 sequence is 15 residues long. The CDR3, as DNA: TGTGCCAGCAGCTCCCCCTTGGCGGGCCCCTACGAGCAGTACTTC. This translates into CASSSPLAGPYEQYF.

This clonotype was seen ten or more times. The chain couples TRBV12-3 or TRBV12-4 to TRBJ1-2; the match to TRBD1 covers 9 bases. After removal of 6 bases from V and 4 bases from J, the junction contained 3 bases not matched to a gene. The CDR3 extends over 13 amino acids. Written as DNA, the CDR3 is TGTGCCAGCAGGGAGACAGGGGGCTATGGCTACACCTTC. It is translated as CASRETGGYGYTF.

In its sample, this clonotype was seen a few times. V gene TRBV11-2 combines with J gene TRBJ2-6; D uncertain. The V and J ends lost 1 base and 0 bases respectively, with 16 bases between them. The germline V gene has CDR1 SGHAT and CDR2 FQNNGV. The CDR3 covers 19 residues. The CDR3: CASSLGAAYYYSGANVLTF. CDR3 nucleotide sequence: TGTGCCAGCAGCTTAGGGGCAGCCTATTACTACTCTGGGGCCAACGTCCTGACTTTC.

This clonotype has only a few counts. The chain recombines TRBV30 with TRBJ2-5; 8 nucleotides match TRBD1. CDR1 is GTSNPN and CDR2 is SVGIG in the germline V gene (reference sequence). With V trimmed by 4 bases and J by 3 bases, 7 bases remained unmatched. The CDR3 extends over 14 amino acids. The CDR3 region is CAWTRQGTKETQYF. The CDR3 coding sequence is TGTGCCTGGACTAGACAGGGGACCAAAGAGACCCAGTACTTC.

This clonotype came up many times. The V gene is TRBV12-3 or TRBV12-4, the J gene TRBJ1-1; 7 positions agree with TRBD1. The CDR3 has 16 amino acids. J gave up 1 base and V 6 bases, and 11 bases lay outside the gene matches. The chain's CDR3 is CASRAIPGQKNTEAFF. In nucleotides, the CDR3 is TGTGCCAGCAGGGCCATCCCGGGACAGAAGAACACTGAAGCTTTCTTT.

This clonotype was observed many times. The junction shows a germline mismatch at one end, possibly a read error. The chain recombines TRBV10-3 with TRBJ2-3; 10 bases fit TRBD2. The CDR3 is 17 amino acids. CDR1 and CDR2 from the germline V gene are ENHRY and SYGVKD. CDR3 in amino acids: CAISEPSLAGVADTQYF. The CDR3 DNA sequence: TGTGCCATCAGTGAGCCATCCCTAGCGGGAGTGGCAGACACGCAGTATTTT.

This clonotype showed up many times. The gene calls are TRBV7-2 and TRBJ1-2; D unclear. V was clipped by 2 bases and J by 8 bases, with 18 bases between them. Germline V lookup: CDR1 SGHTA, CDR2 FQGNSA. This CDR3 contains 15 residues. CDR3 in DNA: TGTGCCAGCAGCTTATATGGAGGGCTACTCCTCGGCTACACCTTC. The encoded protein is CASSLYGGLLLGYTF.

This clonotype was recorded a few times. The chain recombines TRBV27 with TRBJ2-5; 8 nucleotides line up with TRBD1. Per the germline V gene, CDR1 is MNHEY and CDR2 is SMNVEV (reference sequence). V shed 6 bases, J shed 7 bases, and the junction held 7 bases outside the gene matches. The CDR3 extends over 13 amino acids. For the CDR3, the DNA is TGTGCCAGCAGGGGACAGGCGGGATGGACCCAGTACTTC. Translated: CASRGQAGWTQYF.

This clonotype turned up a few times. This sequence joins TRBV7-2 and TRBJ1-4; possibly TRBD1 for D (5 bases). The germline V gene encodes CDR1 SGHTA and CDR2 FQGNSA. The CDR3 is 16 amino acids. V lost 5 bases and J lost 3, with 16 bases in between. CDR3 sequence reads: CASSRDFGRANEKLFF. The CDR3 nucleotides read TGTGCCAGCAGCCGGGACTTCGGGAGGGCTAATGAAAAACTGTTTTTT.

This clonotype was recorded many times. The V and J genes are TRBV7-9 and TRBJ2-1; 7 bases fit TRBD2. Germline CDR1 reads SEHNR; CDR2 reads FQNEAQ (reference sequence). V shed 5 bases and J 9 bases; nucleotides not matched to a gene: 10. This CDR3 spans 14 amino acids. CDR3 in DNA: TGTGCCAGCAGCCCCAGGAGCGGGGTGGGTGAGCAGTTCTTC. As protein: CASSPRSGVGEQFF.

This clonotype was recorded at least ten times. The chain carries TRBV7-7 and TRBJ2-1, with D unclear. Between the trimmed V and J ends, which lost 5 bases and 4 bases, there was a span of 21 bases. CDR1 and CDR2 (germline): SSHAT, FNYEAQ (reference sequence). The CDR3 length is 17 residues. CDR3 residues: CASSLRVGGVGYNEQFF. CDR3 nucleotides: TGTGCCAGCAGCCTAAGGGTGGGTGGCGTAGGGTACAATGAGCAGTTCTTC.

The table lists this clonotype with a few counts. The rearrangement links TRBV9 to TRBJ2-6; D uncertain. CDR3 size: 14 residues. Trimming left V 5 bases short and J 0 bases short, with 6 bases between. Germline V gene lookup returns CDR1 SGDLS and CDR2 YYNGEE. CDR3 coding DNA: TGTGCCAGCAGTGAGGACTCTGGGGCCAACGTCCTGACTTTC. Its translation is CASSEDSGANVLTF.

This clonotype was counted at least ten times. The chain carries TRBV10-3 and TRBJ2-5; maybe TRBD1 (7 bases). Between the trimmed V and J ends, which lost 0 bases and 4 bases, there was a span of 12 bases. The germline gives CDR1 ENHRY, CDR2 SYGVKD. The CDR3 spans 15 residues. The CDR3 is CAISESYRGGETQYF. As DNA, the CDR3 is TGTGCCATCAGTGAGTCGTACAGGGGAGGAGAGACCCAGTACTTC.

A few counts support this clonotype. The chain is built from TRBV19 and TRBJ2-1; 8 positions match TRBD2. CDR3 size: 12 residues. Germline CDR1 LNHDA, CDR2 SQIVND (reference sequence). After removal of 5 bases from V and 8 bases from J, the junction contained 2 bases not matched to a gene. This chain's CDR3 is CASSAGLDEQFF. CDR3 nucleotides: TGTGCCAGTAGTGCGGGACTAGATGAGCAGTTCTTC.

This clonotype occurred many times. The V call is TRBV6-2 or TRBV6-3, the J call TRBJ2-7; 8 bases are a match to TRBD2. J was trimmed by 6 bases and V by 5 bases; bases with no gene match: 6. The CDR3 runs to 13 residues. CDR1 MNHEY and CDR2 SVGEGT come from the germline V gene. CDR3 region: CASSRREEGEQYF. CDR3 nucleotide sequence: TGTGCCAGCAGTCGGCGGGAGGAGGGCGAGCAGTACTTC.

This clonotype showed up many times. This sequence joins TRBV27 and TRBJ2-7, with 12 bases aligning to TRBD2. After removal of 5 bases from V and 4 bases from J, the junction contained 3 bases not matched to a gene. The germline V gene has CDR1 MNHEY and CDR2 SMNVEV (reference sequence). CDR3 length: 14 residues. The CDR3 is CASSPSGGVYEQYF. The CDR3 region has the DNA TGTGCCAGCAGTCCTAGCGGGGGGGTGTACGAGCAGTACTTC.

This clonotype was seen many times. This rearrangement joins TRBV4-3 to TRBJ1-1, with TRBD1 as a possible D gene (5 bases). V lost 0 bases to trimming and J lost 0 bases, with 8 bases between them. The length of the CDR3 is 15 residues. Germline CDR1 is LGHNA and CDR2 is YSLEER. The CDR3 loop reads CASSQEEGMNTEAFF. The DNA for the CDR3 is TGCGCCAGCAGCCAAGAGGAGGGGATGAACACTGAAGCTTTCTTT.

This clonotype came up many times. The chain has TRBV7-8 and TRBJ2-7, with unresolved D. CDR3 size: 12 residues. The ends were cut back, 0 bases at V and 6 bases at J, with 6 bases in the middle. Per germline, CDR1 SGHVS and CDR2 FQNEAQ. Here the CDR3 reads CASSLAVGEQYF. As DNA, the CDR3 is TGTGCCAGCAGCTTAGCGGTGGGCGAGCAGTACTTC. The entire variable domain, with the rest obtained from reference TRBV7-8 and TRBJ2-7, is as follows: GAGVSQSPRYKVAKRGQDVALRCDPISGHVSLFWYQQALGQGPEFLTYFQNEAQLDKSGLPSDRFFAERPEGSVSTLKIQRTQQEDSAVYLCASSLAVGEQYFGPGTRLTVT.